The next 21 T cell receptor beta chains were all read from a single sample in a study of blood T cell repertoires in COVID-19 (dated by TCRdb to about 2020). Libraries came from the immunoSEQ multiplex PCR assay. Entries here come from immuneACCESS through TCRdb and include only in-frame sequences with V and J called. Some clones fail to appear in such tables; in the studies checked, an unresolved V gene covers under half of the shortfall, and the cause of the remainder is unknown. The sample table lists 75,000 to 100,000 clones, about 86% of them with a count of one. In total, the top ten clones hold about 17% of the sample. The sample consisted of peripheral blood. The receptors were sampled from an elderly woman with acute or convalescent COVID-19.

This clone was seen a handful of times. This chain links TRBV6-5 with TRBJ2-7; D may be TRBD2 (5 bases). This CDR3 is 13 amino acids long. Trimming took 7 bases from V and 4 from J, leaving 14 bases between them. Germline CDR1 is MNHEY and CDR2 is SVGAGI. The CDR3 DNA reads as TGTGCCAGCACCCCCCGGACTGGATACGAGCAGTACTTC. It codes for CASTPRTGYEQYF.

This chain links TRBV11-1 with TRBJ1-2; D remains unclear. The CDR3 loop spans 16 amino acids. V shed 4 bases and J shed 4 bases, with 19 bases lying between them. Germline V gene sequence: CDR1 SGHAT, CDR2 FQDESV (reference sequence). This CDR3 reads CASSYRPGEGGYGYTF. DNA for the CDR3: TGTGCCAGCAGCTACCGACCTGGGGAGGGCGGCTATGGCTACACCTTC.

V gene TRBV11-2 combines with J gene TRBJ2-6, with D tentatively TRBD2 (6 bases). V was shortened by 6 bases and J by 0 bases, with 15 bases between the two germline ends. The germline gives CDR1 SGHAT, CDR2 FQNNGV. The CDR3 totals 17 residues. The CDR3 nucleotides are TGTGCCAGCAGAATTCCCTGGAGGGGCTCTGGGGCCAACGTCCTGACTTTC. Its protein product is CASRIPWRGSGANVLTF.

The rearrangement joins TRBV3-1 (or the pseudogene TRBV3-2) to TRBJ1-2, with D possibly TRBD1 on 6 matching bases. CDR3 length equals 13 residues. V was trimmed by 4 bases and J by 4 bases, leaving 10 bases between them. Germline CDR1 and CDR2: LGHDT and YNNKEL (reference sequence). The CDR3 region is CASSPRQAYGYTF. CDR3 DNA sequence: TGTGCCAGCAGCCCCCGACAGGCCTATGGCTACACCTTC.

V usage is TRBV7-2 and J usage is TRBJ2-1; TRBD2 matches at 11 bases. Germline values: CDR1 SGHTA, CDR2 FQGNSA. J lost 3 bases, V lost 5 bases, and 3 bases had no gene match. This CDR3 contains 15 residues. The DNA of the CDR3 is TGTGCCAGCAGCCCTACTAGCGGGGGCTACAATGAGCAGTTCTTC. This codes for CASSPTSGGYNEQFF.

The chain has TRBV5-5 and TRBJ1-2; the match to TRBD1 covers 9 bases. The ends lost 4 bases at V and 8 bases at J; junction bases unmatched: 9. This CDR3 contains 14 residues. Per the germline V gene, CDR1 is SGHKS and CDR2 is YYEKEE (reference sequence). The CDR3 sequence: CASSPSTGGNGYTF. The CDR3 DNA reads TGTGCCAGCAGCCCCTCGACAGGGGGTAACGGCTACACCTTC.

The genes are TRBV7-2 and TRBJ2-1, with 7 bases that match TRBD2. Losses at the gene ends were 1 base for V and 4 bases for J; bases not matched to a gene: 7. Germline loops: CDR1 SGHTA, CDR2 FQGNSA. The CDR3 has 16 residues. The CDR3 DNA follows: TGTGCCAGCAGCTTAGTGGCCGGGGGGATTTACAATGAGCAGTTCTTC. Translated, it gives CASSLVAGGIYNEQFF.

In DNA form, the CDR3 reads TGCGCCAGCAGCTTGGAGGACAGGGGGCGGTCTGGGGCCAACGTCCTGACTTTC. Its translation: CASSLEDRGRSGANVLTF. The chain couples TRBV5-1 to TRBJ2-6; 11 nucleotides line up with TRBD1. This CDR3 spans 18 amino acids. The trim removed 0 bases at V and 1 base at J, leaving 3 bases unmatched. Germline CDR1 reads SGHRS; CDR2 reads YFSETQ.

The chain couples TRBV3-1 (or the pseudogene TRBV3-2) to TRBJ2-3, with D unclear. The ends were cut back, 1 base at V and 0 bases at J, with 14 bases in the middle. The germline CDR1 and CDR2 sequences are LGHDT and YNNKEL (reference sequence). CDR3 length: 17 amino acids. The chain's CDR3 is CASSQVIRGPSTDTQYF. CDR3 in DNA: TGTGCCAGCAGCCAAGTCATCCGCGGCCCTAGCACAGATACGCAGTATTTT.

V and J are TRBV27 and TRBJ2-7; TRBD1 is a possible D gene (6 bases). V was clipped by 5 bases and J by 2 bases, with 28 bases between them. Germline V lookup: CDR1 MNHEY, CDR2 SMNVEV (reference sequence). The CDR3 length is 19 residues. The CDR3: CASSPYPTFSGDRAYEQYF. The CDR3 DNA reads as TGTGCCAGCAGTCCTTACCCCACCTTTTCAGGGGATAGAGCCTACGAGCAGTACTTC.

The CDR3, as DNA: TGCGCCAGCAGCGTGACTTATAGCAATCAGCCCCAGCATTTT. It yields the protein CASSVTYSNQPQHF. V gene TRBV4-1 combines with J gene TRBJ1-5; the D is unclear. The CDR3 is 14 residues long. With 5 bases removed from V and 0 bases from J, the gap between germline ends came to 8 bases. CDR1 is MGHRA, CDR2 YSYEKL, per germline.

The CDR3 here is CASSQTRGTSPLHF. The DNA of the CDR3 is TGTGCCAGCAGCCAAACCAGGGGGACTTCACCCCTCCACTTT. The gene calls are TRBV6-4 and TRBJ1-6; 7 nucleotides agree with TRBD1. The CDR3 sequence is 14 residues long. The junction had 8 bases not matched to a gene; V was cut back by 6 bases and J by 9 bases. Germline V gives CDR1 MRHNA, CDR2 SNTAGT.

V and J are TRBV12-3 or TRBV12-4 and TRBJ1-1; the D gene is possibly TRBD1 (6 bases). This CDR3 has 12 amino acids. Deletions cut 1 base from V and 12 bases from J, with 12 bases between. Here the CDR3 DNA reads TGTGCCAGCAGTTTAGTGAAGGGGACAACTTTCTTT. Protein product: CASSLVKGTTFF.

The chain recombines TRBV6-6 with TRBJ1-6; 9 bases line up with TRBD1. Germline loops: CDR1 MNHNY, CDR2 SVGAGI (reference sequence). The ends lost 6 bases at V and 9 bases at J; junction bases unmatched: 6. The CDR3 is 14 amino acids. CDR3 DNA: TGTGCCAGCAGACTACAGGGGGCGCCTTCACCCCTCCACTTT. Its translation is CASRLQGAPSPLHF.

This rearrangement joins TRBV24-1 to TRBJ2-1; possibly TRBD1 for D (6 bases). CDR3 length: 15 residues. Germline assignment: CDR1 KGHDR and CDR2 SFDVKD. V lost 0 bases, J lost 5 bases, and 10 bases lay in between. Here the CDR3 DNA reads TGTGCCACCAGTGATTTGGGGACACCGAACAATGAGCAGTTCTTC. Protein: CATSDLGTPNNEQFF.

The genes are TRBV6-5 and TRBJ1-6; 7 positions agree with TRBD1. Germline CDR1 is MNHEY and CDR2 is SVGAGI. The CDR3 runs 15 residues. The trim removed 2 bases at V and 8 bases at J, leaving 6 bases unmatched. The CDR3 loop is CASSYAPGQYSPLHF. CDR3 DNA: TGTGCCAGCAGTTACGCTCCGGGACAGTATTCACCCCTCCACTTT.

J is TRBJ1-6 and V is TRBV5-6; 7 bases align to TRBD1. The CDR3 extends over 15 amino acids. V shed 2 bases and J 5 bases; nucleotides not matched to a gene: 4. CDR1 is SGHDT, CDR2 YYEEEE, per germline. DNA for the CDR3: TGTGCCAGCAGCTTAGTAACAGGGGATAATTCACCCCTCCACTTT. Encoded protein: CASSLVTGDNSPLHF.

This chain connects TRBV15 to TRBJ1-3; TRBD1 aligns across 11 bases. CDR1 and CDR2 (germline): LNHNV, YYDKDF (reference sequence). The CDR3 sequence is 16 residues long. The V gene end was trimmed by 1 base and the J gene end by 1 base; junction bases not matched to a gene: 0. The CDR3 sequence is CATSRGDRGSGNTIYF. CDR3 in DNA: TGTGCCACCAGCAGAGGGGACAGGGGGTCTGGAAACACCATATATTTT.

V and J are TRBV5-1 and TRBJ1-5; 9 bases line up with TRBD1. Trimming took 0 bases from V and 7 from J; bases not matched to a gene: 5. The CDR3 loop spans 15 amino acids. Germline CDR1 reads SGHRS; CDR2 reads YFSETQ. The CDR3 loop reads CASSLDGQGLQPQHF. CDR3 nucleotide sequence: TGCGCCAGCAGCTTGGACGGACAGGGGCTCCAGCCCCAGCATTTT.

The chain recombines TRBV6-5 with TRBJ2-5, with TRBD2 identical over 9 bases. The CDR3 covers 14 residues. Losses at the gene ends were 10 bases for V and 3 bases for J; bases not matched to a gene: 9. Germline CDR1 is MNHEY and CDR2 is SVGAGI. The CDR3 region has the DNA TGTGCCAACCCGGAATGCGGGGGGGAAGAGACCCAGTACTTC. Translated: CANPECGGEETQYF.

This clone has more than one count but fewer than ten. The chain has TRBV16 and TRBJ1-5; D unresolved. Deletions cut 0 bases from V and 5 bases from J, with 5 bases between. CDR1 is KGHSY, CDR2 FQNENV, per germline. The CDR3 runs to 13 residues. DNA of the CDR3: TGTGCCAGCAGCCAATCGCGGGATCAGCCCCAGCATTTT. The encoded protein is CASSQSRDQPQHF. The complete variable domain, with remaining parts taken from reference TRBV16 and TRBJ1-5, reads GEEVAQTPKHLVRGEGQKAKLYCAPIKGHSYVFWYQQVLKNEFKFLISFQNENVFDETGMPKERFSAKCLPNSPCSLEIQATKLEDSAVYFCASSQSRDQPQHFGDGTRLSIL.